The 9 T cell receptor beta chains listed next were all sequenced from one sample in a study of blood T cell repertoires in COVID-19. TCRdb keeps only in-frame clones here, not all; method: immunoSEQ multiplex PCR. The data contain just over 150,000 clones, roughly 88% of them singletons. What was sequenced was peripheral blood. Receptor source: a woman between 50 and 59 years old with acute or convalescent COVID-19.

The V gene is TRBV9, the J gene TRBJ1-5; tentative D call: TRBD1 (6 bases). Trimming left V 4 bases short and J 3 bases short, with 11 bases between. The CDR3 has 14 residues. Germline V gene lookup returns CDR1 SGDLS and CDR2 YYNGEE. The CDR3 region is CASSHTGFNQPQHF. CDR3 coding DNA: TGTGCCAGCAGCCACACAGGGTTCAATCAGCCCCAGCATTTT.

The chain uses TRBV6-5 and TRBJ2-5; D is perhaps TRBD2 (6 bases). The V gene's germline CDR1 is MNHEY and CDR2 SVGAGI. Trimming took 0 bases from V and 2 from J, leaving 10 bases between them. This CDR3 has 15 residues. The CDR3 protein is CASSYSGGRQETQYF. Written as DNA, the CDR3 is TGTGCCAGCAGTTACTCGGGGGGTCGGCAAGAGACCCAGTACTTC.

The chain recombines TRBV6-2 or TRBV6-3 with TRBJ1-2; D gene unclear. Germline CDR1 MNHEY, CDR2 SVGEGT. This CDR3 comprises 12 residues. Trimming shortened V by 5 bases and J by 8 bases, and 12 bases separated the two germline ends. Here the CDR3 DNA reads TGTGCCAGCAGTCCCGATCCTATAGGCTACACCTTC. Protein sequence: CASSPDPIGYTF.

J is TRBJ1-4 and V is TRBV5-8; D call uncertain. Germline assignment: CDR1 SGHTS and CDR2 YDEGEE. V lost 0 bases and J 7 bases, leaving 13 bases between the germline ends. The CDR3 contains 15 residues. The CDR3 here is CASSLGALSAEKLFF. The CDR3 DNA reads as TGTGCCAGCAGCTTGGGCGCCCTCTCCGCTGAAAAACTGTTTTTT.

This rearrangement joins TRBV2 to TRBJ1-5, with 7 bases aligning to TRBD1. Per the germline V gene, CDR1 is SNHLY and CDR2 is FYNNEI. The V segment lost 7 bases and the J segment 9 bases; nucleotides outside the gene matches: 12. The CDR3 is 14 amino acids. The CDR3 is CASNSLGQLLPQHF. CDR3 nucleotide sequence: TGTGCCAGCAATAGCCTGGGACAGCTTCTGCCCCAGCATTTT.

The CDR3: CASSQDLRAKTQYF. CDR3 DNA sequence: TGTGCCAGCAGCCAAGATCTCAGGGCTAAGACCCAGTACTTC. This sequence joins TRBV14 and TRBJ2-5; D perhaps matches TRBD1 (5 bases). Trimming removed 0 bases from V and 6 bases from J, with 11 bases in between. This CDR3 has 14 amino acids. Germline V gene lookup returns CDR1 SGHDN and CDR2 FVKESK.

The chain has TRBV9 and TRBJ2-5; D ambiguous. Germline values: CDR1 SGDLS, CDR2 YYNGEE. V was pared by 0 bases and J by 2 bases, with 5 bases between. This CDR3 is 13 amino acids long. CDR3 coding DNA: TGTGCCAGCAGCGTAGGCAGGCAAGAGACCCAGTACTTC. It codes for CASSVGRQETQYF. Combining the CDR3 with reference TRBV9 and TRBJ2-5 gives the whole variable domain DSGVTQTPKHLITATGQRVTLRCSPRSGDLSVYWYQQSLDQGLQFLIQYYNGEERAKGNILERFSAQQFPDLHSELNLSSLELGDSALYFCASSVGRQETQYFGPGTRLLVL.

On this clone itself: At one of its ends the junction is not consistent with the germline gene, which may arise from a read error. The V gene is TRBV10-3, the J gene TRBJ2-7; TRBD2 matches at 7 bases. The germline V gene encodes CDR1 ENHRY and CDR2 SYGVKD. This CDR3 contains 13 residues. CDR3 loop: CASSLEARGEQYF. CDR3 coding DNA: TGTGCCAGCAGTTTAGAGGCGCGGGGGGAGCAGTACTTC.

The V gene is TRBV3-1 (or the pseudogene TRBV3-2), the J gene TRBJ1-1, with D uncertain. Trimming took 0 bases from V and 11 from J, leaving 10 bases between them. The CDR3 length is 12 residues. Germline CDR1 and CDR2: LGHDT and YNNKEL (reference sequence). The CDR3 sequence: CASSQEGGRAFF. The CDR3 nucleotides are TGTGCCAGCAGCCAAGAGGGAGGTCGGGCTTTCTTT.